The 16 T cell receptor beta chains reported below all come from one sample, sequenced in a study of cytomegalovirus exposure and HLA in healthy donors. The primer mix had 60 Vbeta and 13 Jbeta primers. Libraries were prepared by immunoSEQ multiplex PCR; TCRdb keeps only in-frame clonotypes and omits some of them. The sample includes tens of thousands of clones, nearly 55% of them seen just once. The material sequenced was PBMCs. These receptor sequences come from a woman between 40 and 50 years old in good health and CMV-seropositive.

In its sample, this clone was seen a few times. The rearrangement uses TRBV6-4 and TRBJ2-2; D might be TRBD1 (6 bases). The V end lost 5 bases, the J end lost 4 bases, and 14 bases lay between the germline ends. Germline V gene sequence: CDR1 MRHNA, CDR2 SNTAGT. The CDR3 is made up of 15 amino acids. The CDR3 reads CASSPGEPGTGELFF. The CDR3 DNA reads TGTGCCAGCAGTCCAGGGGAACCGGGCACCGGGGAGCTGTTTTTT.

The chain has TRBV7-2 and TRBJ2-2, with 7 positions matching TRBD2. Unmatched junction bases numbered 13, after V lost 2 bases and J lost 4 bases. Germline assignment: CDR1 SGHTA and CDR2 FQGNSA. This CDR3 has 18 amino acids. In DNA, the CDR3 is TGTGCCAGCAGCTTAATCATCGGGGAGGGAGCGGGCACCGGGGAGCTGTTTTTT. It yields the protein CASSLIIGEGAGTGELFF.

V gene TRBV5-1 combines with J gene TRBJ1-4; D possibly corresponds to TRBD1 (5 bases). CDR1 SGHRS and CDR2 YFSETQ come from the germline V gene. Between the trimmed V and J ends, which lost 5 bases and 5 bases, there was a span of 13 bases. This CDR3 has 14 amino acids. CDR3: CASSSQAENEKLFF. The CDR3 coding sequence is TGCGCCAGCAGTTCACAGGCTGAAAATGAAAAACTGTTTTTT.

This clone has more than one count but fewer than ten. The genes are TRBV2 and TRBJ1-1; D is perhaps TRBD1 (6 bases). CDR1 SNHLY and CDR2 FYNNEI come from the germline V gene. The CDR3 is 11 amino acids. V lost 6 bases, J lost 7 bases, and 9 bases lay in between. The DNA for the CDR3 is TGTGCCAGCAGAGAGACAGGTGAAGCTTTCTTT. This encodes CASRETGEAFF. The full variable domain, completed using reference TRBV2 and TRBJ1-1, is EPEVTQTPSHQVTQMGQEVILRCVPISNHLYFYWYRQILGQKVEFLVSFYNNEISEKSEIFDDQFSVERPDGSNFTLKIRSTKLEDSAMYFCASRETGEAFFGQGTRLTVV.

J is TRBJ1-6 and V is TRBV14; maybe TRBD1 (5 bases). Deletions cut 1 base from V and 14 bases from J, with 9 bases between. The germline gives CDR1 SGHDN, CDR2 FVKESK. The CDR3 runs 12 residues. The CDR3 DNA reads as TGTGCCAGCAGCCAAGGGGGGGGGACCCTCCACTTT. Its protein product is CASSQGGGTLHF.

V usage is TRBV4-2 and J usage is TRBJ2-3; TRBD1 matches 7 bases. CDR1 is LGHNA, CDR2 YNFKEQ, per germline. The CDR3 totals 15 residues. V lost 4 bases and J lost 6; bases outside the gene matches: 10. CDR3 amino acids: CASSPATGAGDTQYF. The CDR3 bases are TGTGCCAGCAGCCCCGCAACAGGGGCAGGGGATACGCAGTATTTT.

The chain uses TRBV7-9 and TRBJ2-5, with 7 bases matching TRBD2. V gave up 5 bases and J gave up 5 bases; unmatched junction bases: 14. The germline V gene has CDR1 SEHNR and CDR2 FQNEAQ (reference sequence). The CDR3 consists of 16 residues. The CDR3, as DNA: TGTGCCAGCAGCCGACTAGCCCTGGGCGTAATTGAGACCCAGTACTTC. This encodes CASSRLALGVIETQYF.

The chain combines TRBV5-1 with TRBJ1-2, with 10 nucleotides matching TRBD1. Germline V gene lookup returns CDR1 SGHRS and CDR2 YFSETQ. The CDR3 runs to 15 residues. With V trimmed by 4 bases and J by 0 bases, 3 bases remained unmatched. The CDR3 DNA is TGCGCCAGCAGCCCAGGACAGGGGGCTAACTATGGCTACACCTTC. This codes for CASSPGQGANYGYTF.

This clone was recorded once. This chain uses TRBV7-9 with TRBJ1-2; a weak D match, TRBD1 (6 bases). V was pared by 5 bases and J by 4 bases, with 11 bases between. Germline V CDR1 and CDR2: SEHNR, FQNEAQ (reference sequence). CDR3 length equals 13 residues. CDR3 in DNA: TGTGCCAGCAGCGTACAGGGCCTCTATGGCTACACCTTC. This codes for CASSVQGLYGYTF. The full variable domain, completed using reference TRBV7-9 and TRBJ1-2, is DTGVSQNPRHKITKRGQNVTFRCDPISEHNRLYWYRQTLGQGPEFLTYFQNEAQLEKSRLLSDRFSAERPKGSFSTLEIQRTEQGDSAMYLCASSVQGLYGYTFGSGTRLTVV.

This clone appeared once. The chain has TRBV15 and TRBJ1-4; a weak D match, TRBD1 (6 bases). The V end was cut by 0 bases, the J end by 8 bases, with 13 bases between. The V gene's germline CDR1 is LNHNV and CDR2 YYDKDF (reference sequence). The CDR3 runs 15 residues. The CDR3 DNA reads as TGTGCCACCAGCAGAGAAGGGACGGGGGGCGAAAAACTGTTTTTT. It yields the protein CATSREGTGGEKLFF.

The chain joins TRBV2 to TRBJ2-3; 7 positions agree with TRBD1. Per the germline V gene, CDR1 is SNHLY and CDR2 is FYNNEI. V lost 6 bases to trimming and J lost 2 bases; unmatched junction nucleotides: 8. The CDR3 covers 15 residues. For the CDR3, the DNA is TGTGCCAGCAGGGGTGGACAGGCCTACACAGATACGCAGTATTTT. Residues: CASRGGQAYTDTQYF.

V usage is TRBV10-3 and J usage is TRBJ2-5; 11 nucleotides match TRBD2. CDR1 and CDR2 (germline): ENHRY, SYGVKD. The CDR3 length is 17 residues. V lost 2 bases, J lost 2 bases, and 7 bases stayed unmatched. CDR3 in DNA: TGTGCCATCAGTGAGCCAGGTCTAGCGGGGGGACAAGAGACCCAGTACTTC. This codes for CAISEPGLAGGQETQYF.

V is TRBV4-3 and J is TRBJ1-2; D ambiguous. CDR1 is LGHNA, CDR2 YSLEER, per germline. CDR3 length equals 13 residues. V dropped 1 base and J dropped 4 bases, with 7 bases sitting between them. CDR3 sequence reads: CASSQGQVYGYTF. CDR3 nucleotides: TGCGCCAGCAGCCAAGGACAAGTCTATGGCTACACCTTC.

The rearrangement uses TRBV7-9 and TRBJ2-7; 8 bases fit TRBD2. CDR3 length equals 14 residues. Germline CDR1 reads SEHNR; CDR2 reads FQNEAQ (reference sequence). Losses at the gene ends were 5 bases for V and 6 bases for J; bases not matched to a gene: 9. The chain's CDR3 is CASSADALAGEQYF. CDR3 in DNA: TGTGCCAGCAGCGCCGACGCGCTAGCGGGCGAGCAGTACTTC. The variable domain in full, with the rest retrieved from reference TRBV7-9 and TRBJ2-7, is DTGVSQNPRHKITKRGQNVTFRCDPISEHNRLYWYRQTLGQGPEFLTYFQNEAQLEKSRLLSDRFSAERPKGSFSTLEIQRTEQGDSAMYLCASSADALAGEQYFGPGTRLTVT.

This sequence joins TRBV6-6 and TRBJ1-6, with D perhaps TRBD1 (6 bases). The CDR3 runs to 15 residues. Looked up from germline, CDR1 is MNHNY and CDR2 is SVGAGI (reference sequence). Trimming removed 2 bases from V and 8 bases from J, with 13 bases in between. The CDR3 coding sequence is TGTGCCAGCAGTTACCCACAGGGTGGGGATTCACCCCTCCACTTT. It translates to CASSYPQGGDSPLHF.

This clone was counted a few times. The rearrangement joins TRBV7-2 to TRBJ2-2; 8 bases line up with TRBD1. CDR1 and CDR2 from the germline V gene are SGHTA and FQGNSA. This CDR3 has 15 amino acids. The ends lost 5 bases at V and 6 bases at J; junction bases unmatched: 8. The CDR3 coding sequence is TGTGCCAGCAGCCTGCAGCAGGGGGCGGCCGGGGAGCTGTTTTTT. Its translation is CASSLQQGAAGELFF.